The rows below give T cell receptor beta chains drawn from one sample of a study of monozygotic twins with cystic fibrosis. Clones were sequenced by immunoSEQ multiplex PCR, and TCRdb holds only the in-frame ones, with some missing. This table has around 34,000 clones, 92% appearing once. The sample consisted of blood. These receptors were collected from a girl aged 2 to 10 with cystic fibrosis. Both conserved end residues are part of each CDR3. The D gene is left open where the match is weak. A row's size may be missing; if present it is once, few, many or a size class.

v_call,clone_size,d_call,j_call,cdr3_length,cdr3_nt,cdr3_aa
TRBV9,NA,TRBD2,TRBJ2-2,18,TGTGCCAGCAGCGTAGAGGTTAGCGGGAGGGCCGACACCGGGGAGCTGTTTTTT,CASSVEVSGRADTGELFF
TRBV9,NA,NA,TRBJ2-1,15,TGTGCCAGCAGCGTCCGGGACCAATCCTACAATGAGCAGTTCTTC,CASSVRDQSYNEQFF
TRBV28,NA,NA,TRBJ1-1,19,TGTGCCAGCAGTTTAGAGGAACTAGGACACTTCTCTATGAACACTGAAGCTTTCTTT,CASSLEELGHFSMNTEAFF
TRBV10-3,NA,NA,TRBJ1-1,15,TGTGCCATCAGTGGTGGGGGAGGGACCCACACTGAAGCTTTCTTT,CAISGGGGTHTEAFF
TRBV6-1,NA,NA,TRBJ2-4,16,TGTGCCAGCAGTGAATACGGGCAGGGGGCCAAAAACATTCAGTACTTC,CASSEYGQGAKNIQYF
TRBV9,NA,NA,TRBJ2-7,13,TGTGCCAGCAGCGTAGATCTTTCCTACGAGCAGTACTTC,CASSVDLSYEQYF
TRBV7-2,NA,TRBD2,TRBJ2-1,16,TGTGCCAGCCTCCGGTGGGCTAGCGGGAGTCTGAGTGAGCAGTTCTTC,CASLRWASGSLSEQFF
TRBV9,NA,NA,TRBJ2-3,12,TGTGCCAGCAGAGGTGTCACAGATACGCAGTATTTT,CASRGVTDTQYF
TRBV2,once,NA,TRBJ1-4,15,TGTGCCAGCAGTGAACAGTCTGTCCTTAATGAAAAACTGTTTTTT,CASSEQSVLNEKLFF
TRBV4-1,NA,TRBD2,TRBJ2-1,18,TGCGCCAGCAGCCAAGGTTGGACTAGCGGGGGGGGTTCCGATGAGCAGTTCTTC,CASSQGWTSGGGSDEQFF
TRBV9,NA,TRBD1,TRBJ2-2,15,TGTGCCAGCAGCGCTCAGACAGGGGCGACCGGGGAGCTGTTTTTT,CASSAQTGATGELFF
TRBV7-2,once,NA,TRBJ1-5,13,TGTGCCAGCAGCTTACGTGGCAATCAGCCCCAGCATTTT,CASSLRGNQPQHF
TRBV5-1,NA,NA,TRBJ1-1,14,TGCGCCAGCAGCTTGGTTCCGGAGAACACTGAAGCTTTCTTT,CASSLVPENTEAFF
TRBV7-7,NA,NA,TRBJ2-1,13,TGTGCCAGCAGCTCCCAAGGGGTCAATGAGCAGTTCTTC,CASSSQGVNEQFF
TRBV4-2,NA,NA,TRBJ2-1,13,TGTGCCAGCAGCCAAGACATCGGGAATGAGCAGTTCTTC,CASSQDIGNEQFF
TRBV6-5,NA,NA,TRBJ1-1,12,TGTGCCAGCAGTTACTTGGGGACTGAAGCTTTCTTT,CASSYLGTEAFF
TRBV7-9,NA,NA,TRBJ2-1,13,TGTGCCAGCAGCTACAATACCGGGTCGGGGCAGTTCTTC,CASSYNTGSGQFF
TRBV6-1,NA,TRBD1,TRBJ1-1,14,TGTGCCGCCATCAGGGGGGCTTGGAGCACTGAAGCTTTCTTT,CAAIRGAWSTEAFF
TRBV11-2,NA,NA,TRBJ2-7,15,TGTGCCAGCAGTCCTGAGCGAGGACTAAGCTACGAGCAGTACTTC,CASSPERGLSYEQYF
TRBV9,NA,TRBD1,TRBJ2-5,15,TGTGCCAGCAGACCAGGGACAGGTGTCCCAGAGACCCAGTACTTC,CASRPGTGVPETQYF
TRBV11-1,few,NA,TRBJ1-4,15,TGTGCCAGCAGTCTCACCGGCACTAGGGATACGGAACTGTTTTTT,CASSLTGTRDTELFF
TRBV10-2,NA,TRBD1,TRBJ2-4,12,TGCGCCAGCAAGGGACAGGGATACATTCAGTACTTC,CASKGQGYIQYF
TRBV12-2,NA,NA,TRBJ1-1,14,TGTGCAAGTCGCCGGACAGCCTTGAACACTGAAGCTTTCTTT,CASRRTALNTEAFF
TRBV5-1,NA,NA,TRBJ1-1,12,TGCGCCAGCAGCGCCGGGAACACTGAAGCTTTCTTT,CASSAGNTEAFF
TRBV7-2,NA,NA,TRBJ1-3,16,TGTGCCAGCAGCTTGGCCGGGATCCGGGGCGGAAACACCATATATTTT,CASSLAGIRGGNTIYF
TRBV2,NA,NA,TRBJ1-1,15,TGTGCCAGCAGTGTCAGCATCCGGGACCTAAAGGAGGCTTTCTTT,CASSVSIRDLKEAFF
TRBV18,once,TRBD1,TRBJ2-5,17,TGTGCCAGTTCCTACTCGGCCGGGACAGTTAAGGGAGAGACCCAGTACTTC,CASSYSAGTVKGETQYF
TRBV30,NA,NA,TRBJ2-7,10,TGTGCCTGGAGTGAAGATAAGCAGTACTTC,CAWSEDKQYF
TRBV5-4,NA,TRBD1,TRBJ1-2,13,TGTGCCAGCAGGGGAGGACAGGGCTATGGCTACACCTTC,CASRGGQGYGYTF
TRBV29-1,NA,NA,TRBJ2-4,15,TGCAGCGTTGGGGATAGTGTCAGGGGCGCGAACATTCAGTACTTC,CSVGDSVRGANIQYF
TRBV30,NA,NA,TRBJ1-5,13,TGTGCCTGGAGTCCGAATAGCAATCAGCCCCAGCATTTT,CAWSPNSNQPQHF
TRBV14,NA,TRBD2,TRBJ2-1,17,TGTGCCAGCAGCCAAGATCCTCACCGGGGGGCCTACAATGAGCAGTTCTTC,CASSQDPHRGAYNEQFF
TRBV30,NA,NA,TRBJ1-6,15,TGTGCCTGGAGGGCGCGGGGAGCCCATAATTCACCCCTCCACTTT,CAWRARGAHNSPLHF
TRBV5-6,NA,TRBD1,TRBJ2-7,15,TGTGCCAGCAGCCGAAACAGGGGTTGGCTAGACGAGCAGTACTTC,CASSRNRGWLDEQYF
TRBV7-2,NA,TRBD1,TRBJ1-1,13,TGTGCCAGCAGCCTGGACAGGGGTACTGAAGCTTTCTTT,CASSLDRGTEAFF
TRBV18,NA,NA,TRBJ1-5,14,TGTGCCAGCTCACTATTACCGGGACATCAGCCCCAGCATTTT,CASSLLPGHQPQHF